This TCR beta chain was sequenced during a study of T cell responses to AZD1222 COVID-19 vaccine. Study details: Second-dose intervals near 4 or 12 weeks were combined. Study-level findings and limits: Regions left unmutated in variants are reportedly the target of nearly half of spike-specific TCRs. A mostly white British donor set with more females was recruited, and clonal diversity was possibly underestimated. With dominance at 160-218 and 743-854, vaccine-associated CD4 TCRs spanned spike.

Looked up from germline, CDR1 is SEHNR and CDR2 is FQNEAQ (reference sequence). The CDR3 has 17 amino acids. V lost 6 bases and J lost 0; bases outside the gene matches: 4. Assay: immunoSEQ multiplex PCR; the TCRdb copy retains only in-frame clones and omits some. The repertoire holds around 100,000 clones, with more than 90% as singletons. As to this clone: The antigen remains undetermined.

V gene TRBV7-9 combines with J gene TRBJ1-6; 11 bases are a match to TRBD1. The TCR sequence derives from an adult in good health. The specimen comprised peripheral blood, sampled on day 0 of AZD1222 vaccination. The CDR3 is CASRGDRGSSYNSPLHF. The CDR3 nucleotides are TGTGCCAGCAGGGGGGACAGGGGGAGCTCCTATAATTCACCCCTCCACTTT.